These T cell receptor beta chains were read from a single sample in a study of monozygotic twins with cystic fibrosis. Profiling relied on immunoSEQ multiplex PCR, and the TCRdb table lists in-frame clones only, not all of them. This table has 22,000 or so clones, about 87% appearing once. Input material: blood. These receptors all stem from a young woman with cystic fibrosis. The CDR3 runs from the conserved cysteine through the conserved F or W. A D gene is named only where the DNA matches it firmly. Clone size is not always given. Where it is, it says once, few, many or a class for expanded clones.

j_call v_call clone_size d_call cdr3_nt cdr3_aa
TRBJ2-7 TRBV6-1 NA NA TGTGCCAGCAAGGACGGGGTGGGGGTTGAGCAGTACTTC CASKDGVGVEQYF
TRBJ2-3 TRBV9 NA NA TGTGCCAGCAGCGCCACCGGAGGGGGGCCCGTTACCCAGTATTTT CASSATGGGPVTQYF
TRBJ2-5 TRBV7-9 NA NA TGTGCCAGCAGCCCGGCCGGGGGTTGGGAGACCCAGTACTTC CASSPAGGWETQYF
TRBJ2-5 TRBV7-9 NA NA TGTGCCAGCAGCTTTTCCCTCGGCGGGGGCCCGGAGACCCAGTACTTC CASSFSLGGGPETQYF
TRBJ2-7 TRBV5-4 NA TRBD1 TGTGCCAGCAGCCAAGAAACGACCGTTGAGGACAGGACCTACGAGCAGTACTTC CASSQETTVEDRTYEQYF
TRBJ2-5 TRBV5-1 NA TRBD1 TGCGCCAGCAGCTTGTCGAATTACAGGGGAGAGACCCAGTACTTC CASSLSNYRGETQYF
TRBJ1-1 TRBV5-5 few NA TGTGCCAGCAGCTTGGACACTGAAGCTTTCTTT CASSLDTEAFF
TRBJ2-3 TRBV10-1 NA TRBD1 TGCGCCAGCACAGTGAGGTCGTGGACAGGGAAGACAGATACGCAGTATTTT CASTVRSWTGKTDTQYF
TRBJ1-4 TRBV25-1 NA TRBD1 TGTGCCAGCAGTGGCGGGACAGGGAACGAAAAACTGTTTTTT CASSGGTGNEKLFF
TRBJ1-1 TRBV29-1 NA NA TGCAGCGTTGAATCAGGGGTTGGCACTGAAGCTTTCTTT CSVESGVGTEAFF
TRBJ1-2 TRBV28 NA TRBD1 TGTGCCACGTCAGGGGGGGATGGCTACACCTTC CATSGGDGYTF
TRBJ2-3 TRBV18 NA TRBD2 TGTGCCAGCTCACCCGGACTAGCGGGGGGCACAGATACGCAGTATTTT CASSPGLAGGTDTQYF
TRBJ1-6 TRBV2 once NA TGTGCCAGCAGGGGACACCGGGATCTCCACTTT CASRGHRDLHF
TRBJ1-2 TRBV5-1 NA NA TGCGCCAGCAGCCCCTATCCAGACAGCGCCTATGGCTACACCTTC CASSPYPDSAYGYTF
TRBJ1-1 TRBV25-1 NA NA TGTGCCAGCACCCGGAAGACTGAAGCTTTCTTT CASTRKTEAFF
TRBJ2-5 TRBV5-1 NA NA TGCGCCAGCAGCTTCGGGGGGCAGGAGACCCAGTACTTC CASSFGGQETQYF
TRBJ1-2 TRBV11-2 once TRBD1 TGTGCCAGCAGCCACGGGACAGCATATGGCTACACCTTC CASSHGTAYGYTF
TRBJ2-2 TRBV13 NA NA TGTGCCAGCAGCTTATACAACGGGGGATACACCGGGGAGCTGTTTTTT CASSLYNGGYTGELFF
TRBJ1-5 TRBV2 NA NA TGTGCCAGCAGTGATCGGGCAGTTAGCAATCAGCCCCAGCATTTT CASSDRAVSNQPQHF
TRBJ2-7 TRBV11-2 NA NA TGTGCCAGCAGCTGGGGCAGGACCTACGAGCAGTACTTC CASSWGRTYEQYF
TRBJ2-3 TRBV11-2 NA NA TGTGCCAGCAGCAATACCCGGGGGCCCACAGATACGCAGTATTTT CASSNTRGPTDTQYF
TRBJ2-5 TRBV7-2 NA NA TGTGCCAGCAGGGGTATCTCAGAGACCCAGTACTTC CASRGISETQYF
TRBJ1-2 TRBV30 NA NA TGTGCCTGGCAGGGGCCCTATGGCTACACCTTC CAWQGPYGYTF
TRBJ1-5 TRBV19 NA NA TGTGCCAGTAGTATCAATAGGGCCGGAGAATATCAGCCCCAGCATTTT CASSINRAGEYQPQHF
TRBJ2-2 TRBV5-1 few TRBD2 TGCGCCAGCAGCTTGGTGTTAGCGGGGGCCGGGGAGCTGTTTTTT CASSLVLAGAGELFF
TRBJ2-3 TRBV20-1 NA NA TGCAGTGCTCCAAGGACGAACGGGTTT CSAPRTNGF
TRBJ1-2 TRBV30 few NA TGTGCCTGGACGTCATCAGGGTCTGGCTACACCTTC CAWTSSGSGYTF
TRBJ1-5 TRBV6-5 NA TRBD1 TGTGCCAGCAGTCCGGACAGGGGGCGCACGCCCCAGCATTTT CASSPDRGRTPQHF
TRBJ1-5 TRBV6-1 NA TRBD1 TGTGCCAGCACCCTCGACAGGGACTGGGGTCAGCCCCAGCATTTT CASTLDRDWGQPQHF
TRBJ1-6 TRBV2 NA TRBD1 TGTGCCAGCAGCGAGGAGCCGGGACAGGGTAATTCACCCCTCCACTTT CASSEEPGQGNSPLHF
TRBJ2-3 TRBV4-3 NA TRBD2 TGCGCCAGCAGCCAAGACCCCGGACTAGCGGGGGGGGATACGCAGTATTTT CASSQDPGLAGGDTQYF
TRBJ1-3 TRBV18 few NA TGTGCCAGCTCACCGAGTCCGGGACTGGGGGGAAACACCATATATTTT CASSPSPGLGGNTIYF
TRBJ2-4 TRBV11-2 NA NA TGTGCCAGCAGCTTAGGTGGGGGGCTTGTAGCCAAAAACATTCAGTACTTC CASSLGGGLVAKNIQYF
TRBJ2-2 TRBV7-9 once TRBD2 TGTGCCAGCAGCGGGACTAGCGGGGGGCGCACCGGGGAGCTGTTTTTT CASSGTSGGRTGELFF